Each of the 16 T cell receptor beta chains below was sequenced from the same sample in a study of blood T cell repertoires in COVID-19. The repertoire was sequenced with immunoSEQ multiplex PCR; TCRdb's copy has only in-frame clones and lacks some. The sample carries roughly 70,000 clones, less than 85% recorded once. Material for sequencing was peripheral blood. Receptors originate from a man between 60 and 75 years old with acute or convalescent COVID-19.

The CDR3 loop reads CASRGGRGSYNEQFF. Written as DNA, the CDR3 is TGTGCCAGCAGAGGGGGCCGGGGTTCCTACAATGAGCAGTTCTTC. The chain links TRBV11-2 to TRBJ2-1; 7 bases align to TRBD1. The J segment lost 1 base and the V segment lost 6 bases, leaving 6 bases of the junction unmatched. Germline V gene data show CDR1 as SGHAT and CDR2 as FQNNGV. The CDR3 is 15 amino acids.

The chain combines TRBV19 with TRBJ1-5; D not certain. The ends were cut back, 1 base at V and 2 bases at J, with 9 bases in the middle. Germline CDR1 reads LNHDA; CDR2 reads SQIVND (reference sequence). The CDR3 is 15 residues long. CDR3 residues: CASSIVPERNQPQHF. The CDR3 coding sequence is TGTGCCAGTAGTATAGTGCCGGAGCGCAATCAGCCCCAGCATTTT. Together with reference TRBV19 and TRBJ1-5, the CDR3 gives the full variable domain: DGGITQSPKYLFRKEGQNVTLSCEQNLNHDAMYWYRQDPGQGLRLIYYSQIVNDFQKGDIAEGYSVSREKKESFPLTVTSAQKNPTAFYLCASSIVPERNQPQHFGDGTRLSIL.

This clone is labeled as medium-sized. V and J are TRBV19 and TRBJ1-1; D ambiguous. Trimming pared 6 bases from V and 1 base from J, leaving 18 bases between. Germline V gene sequence: CDR1 LNHDA, CDR2 SQIVND (reference sequence). The CDR3 loop spans 16 amino acids. CDR3: CASRPDFGSPNTEAFF. The CDR3 bases are TGTGCCAGTAGACCCGACTTCGGTAGCCCGAACACTGAAGCTTTCTTT.

V is TRBV12-3 or TRBV12-4 and J is TRBJ2-3; perhaps TRBD2 as D (6 bases). Trimming cost V 6 bases and J 11 bases, with 15 bases left between them. This CDR3 spans 12 amino acids. This chain's CDR3 is CASSYSQGGQYF. Here the CDR3 DNA reads TGTGCCAGCAGCTACTCCCAGGGAGGGCAGTATTTT.

In this sample, this clone turned up many times. Other DNA sequences of this sample code for an identical CDR3. V usage is TRBV24-1 and J usage is TRBJ2-1; TRBD1 matches 9 bases. The germline CDR1 and CDR2 sequences are KGHDR and SFDVKD. This CDR3 has 16 amino acids. Trimming cost V 3 bases and J 4 bases; bases outside gene matches: 6. CDR3 in DNA: TGTGCCACCAGTGATGGAGGGACAGGGCGGTACAATGAGCAGTTCTTC. Translated: CATSDGGTGRYNEQFF.

The rearrangement links TRBV11-1 to TRBJ2-7, with D possibly TRBD2 on 6 matching bases. The CDR3 has 16 amino acids. Germline V gene data show CDR1 as SGHAT and CDR2 as FQDESV (reference sequence). V lost 5 bases and J lost 0, with 17 bases in between. CDR3 region: CASSPRRDSSSYEQYF. For the CDR3, the DNA is TGTGCCAGCAGCCCCCGCCGGGACTCCAGCTCCTACGAGCAGTACTTC.

This chain connects TRBV30 to TRBJ2-1; TRBD2 agrees at 13 bases. Per the germline V gene, CDR1 is GTSNPN and CDR2 is SVGIG (reference sequence). The V and J ends lost 2 bases and 9 bases, in that order; junction bases with no gene match: 1. The CDR3 is made up of 13 amino acids. The CDR3 bases are TGTGCCTGGAGTACTAGCGGGAGGGGTGAGCAGTTCTTC. This encodes CAWSTSGRGEQFF.

The chain joins TRBV2 to TRBJ1-1; tentative D call: TRBD1 (5 bases). V lost 11 bases and J lost 3, with 10 bases in between. Germline assignment: CDR1 SNHLY and CDR2 FYNNEI. The CDR3 runs 11 residues. The CDR3: CAGRQHTEAFF. The CDR3 DNA reads TGTGCCGGAAGACAGCACACTGAAGCTTTCTTT.

The chain couples TRBV24-1 to TRBJ1-2, with 7 bases matching TRBD1. After removal of 3 bases from V and 2 bases from J, the junction contained 2 bases not matched to a gene. The CDR3 runs 14 residues. CDR1 and CDR2 (germline): KGHDR, SFDVKD. For the CDR3, the DNA is TGTGCCACCAGTGATCAGGGGGAAAACTATGGCTACACCTTC. This encodes CATSDQGENYGYTF.

The chain links TRBV10-3 to TRBJ2-5, with a weak D call TRBD2 (6 bases). CDR1 is ENHRY, CDR2 SYGVKD, per germline. V lost 5 bases and J lost 5, with 9 bases in between. This CDR3 has 12 residues. This chain's CDR3 is CAISSGRETQYF. CDR3 sequence (DNA): TGTGCCATCAGTTCAGGGAGGGAGACCCAGTACTTC.

The table lists this clone with a count of one. V usage is TRBV7-2 and J usage is TRBJ2-3; maybe TRBD2 (6 bases). V lost 7 bases and J lost 1, with 15 bases in between. The CDR3 covers 15 residues. CDR1 and CDR2 from the germline V gene are SGHTA and FQGNSA. The CDR3 DNA reads as TGTGCCAGCAAGCGTGGGGGGACCCGCACAGATACGCAGTATTTT. Translation gives CASKRGGTRTDTQYF.

The gene calls are TRBV6-6 and TRBJ1-2, with TRBD1 matching 11 bases. Trimming took 11 bases from V and 3 from J; bases not matched to a gene: 5. This CDR3 is built from 13 residues. In germline, CDR1 is MNHNY, CDR2 SVGAGI (reference sequence). The CDR3 DNA reads TGTGCCTATGGACAGGGGGCCGACTATGGCTACACCTTC. Translating gives CAYGQGADYGYTF.

For this clone: Other DNA sequences in the sample encode the same CDR3. The chain joins TRBV6-5 to TRBJ2-3; D not resolved. The CDR3 is made up of 13 amino acids. V lost 9 bases, J lost 2 bases, and 12 bases lay in between. CDR1 is MNHEY, CDR2 SVGAGI, per germline. In nucleotides, the CDR3 is TGTGCCAGTTTGTTGGGCGTCACAGATACGCAGTATTTT. As protein: CASLLGVTDTQYF.

This clone counts as medium-sized. This chain joins TRBV5-1 and TRBJ2-5; 10 positions agree with TRBD1. J was trimmed by 5 bases and V by 0 bases; bases with no gene match: 4. The CDR3 is 15 residues long. CDR1 and CDR2 from the germline V gene are SGHRS and YFSETQ. Here the CDR3 DNA reads TGCGCCAGCAGCTTGGGGACAGGGGGTAGGGAGACCCAGTACTTC. Residues: CASSLGTGGRETQYF.

The V call is TRBV28, the J call TRBJ1-2; the match to TRBD1 covers 7 bases. The germline V gene encodes CDR1 MDHEN and CDR2 SYDVKM. The CDR3 covers 12 residues. Trimming removed 5 bases from V and 4 bases from J; junction bases left unmatched: 1. Written as DNA, the CDR3 is TGTGCCAGCAGTAGGACAGGCTATGGCTACACCTTC. Protein: CASSRTGYGYTF.

The chain is built from TRBV23-1 and TRBJ1-1; 8 positions agree with TRBD1. TRBV23-1 is sorted into the ORF group, with uncertain function. V lost 11 bases and J lost 1; bases outside the gene matches: 3. This CDR3 has 12 residues. Here the CDR3 reads CAWGTGNTEAFF. In nucleotides, the CDR3 is TGCGCCTGGGGGACAGGGAACACTGAAGCTTTCTTT.